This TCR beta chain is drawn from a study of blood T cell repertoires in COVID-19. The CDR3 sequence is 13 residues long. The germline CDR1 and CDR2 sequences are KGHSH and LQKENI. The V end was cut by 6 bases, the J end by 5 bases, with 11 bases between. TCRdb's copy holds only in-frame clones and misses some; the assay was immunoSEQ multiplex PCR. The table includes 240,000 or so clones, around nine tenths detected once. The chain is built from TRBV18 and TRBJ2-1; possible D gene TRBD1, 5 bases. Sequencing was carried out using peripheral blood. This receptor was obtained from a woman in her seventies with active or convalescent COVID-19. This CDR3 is CASSKAGNNEQFF. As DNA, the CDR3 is TGTGCCAGCTCCAAGGCAGGGAACAATGAGCAGTTCTTC. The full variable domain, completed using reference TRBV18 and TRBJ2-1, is NAGVMQNPRHLVRRRGQEARLRCSPMKGHSHVYWYRQLPEEGLKFMVYLQKENIIDESGMPKERFSAEFPKEGPSILRIQQVVRGDSAAYFCASSKAGNNEQFFGPGTRLTVL.